What follows are 10 T cell receptor beta chains derived from one specimen sequenced in a study of technical replicates of blood from a handful of donors. The protocol was immunoSEQ multiplex PCR, while the TCRdb copy is restricted to in-frame clones and leaves out a portion. Counted here are tens of thousands of clones, roughly 94% occurring once; the ten biggest clones make up 0.38%. Sample: T cells isolated from PBMCs. The receptors were gathered from a human donor in good health.

This chain uses TRBV29-1 with TRBJ1-4; possibly TRBD1 for D (6 bases). The CDR3 spans 15 residues. V was trimmed by 3 bases and J by 2 bases, leaving 13 bases between them. Germline V gives CDR1 SQVTM, CDR2 ANQGSEA. The CDR3 coding sequence is TGCAGCGTTGAGGGGGGGGCGGATACTAATGAAAAACTGTTTTTT. This codes for CSVEGGADTNEKLFF.

V usage is TRBV9 and J usage is TRBJ2-2; 9 bases fit TRBD1. The CDR3 has 15 residues. Germline V gene lookup returns CDR1 SGDLS and CDR2 YYNGEE. V lost 4 bases and J lost 6; bases outside the gene matches: 7. The CDR3 loop reads CASSPRTGAAGELFF. The CDR3, as DNA: TGTGCCAGCAGCCCCAGGACAGGGGCAGCCGGGGAGCTGTTTTTT.

CDR3: CASSLIAGEGYNEQFF. CDR3 bases: TGCGCCAGCAGCTTAATAGCGGGAGAAGGGTACAATGAGCAGTTCTTC. The V and J genes are TRBV5-1 and TRBJ2-1; 9 bases fit TRBD2. Germline values: CDR1 SGHRS, CDR2 YFSETQ. The junction had 7 bases not matched to a gene; V was cut back by 2 bases and J by 4 bases. The CDR3 is 16 amino acids.

CDR3 in DNA: TGCGCCAGCAGCTTGGAGGGAGGGAGGTCGACTGAAGCTTTCTTT. Protein sequence: CASSLEGGRSTEAFF. The chain carries TRBV5-1 and TRBJ1-1; unclear D gene. The CDR3 is made up of 15 amino acids. Trimming stripped 0 bases from V and 5 bases from J, with 14 bases between. Germline V gives CDR1 SGHRS, CDR2 YFSETQ. The full variable domain, rest sourced from reference TRBV5-1 and TRBJ1-1, is KAGVTQTPRYLIKTRGQQVTLSCSPISGHRSVSWYQQTPGQGLQFLFEYFSETQRNKGNFPGRFSGRQFSNSRSEMNVSTLELGDSALYLCASSLEGGRSTEAFFGQGTRLTVV.

The CDR3 protein is CASSVAQYDEKLFF. The CDR3 region has the DNA TGTGCCAGCAGCGTAGCCCAGTATGATGAAAAACTGTTTTTT. The chain uses TRBV9 and TRBJ1-4; D is unclear. V lost 0 bases to trimming and J lost 6 bases, with 9 bases between them. Per the germline V gene, CDR1 is SGDLS and CDR2 is YYNGEE. The CDR3 has 14 amino acids.

This CDR3 reads CASSQFQNTEAFF. CDR3 nucleotides: TGTGCCAGCAGCCAATTCCAGAACACTGAAGCTTTCTTT. The chain recombines TRBV14 with TRBJ1-1; D is unresolved. Per germline, CDR1 SGHDN and CDR2 FVKESK. The germline V and J ends were trimmed by 2 bases and 1 base, with 5 bases remaining between them. This CDR3 contains 13 residues.

The chain employs TRBV4-3 and TRBJ2-1, with 9 bases matching TRBD2. CDR1 and CDR2 from the germline V gene are LGHNA and YSLEER. V lost 1 base to trimming and J lost 7 bases; unmatched junction nucleotides: 8. The CDR3 runs 16 residues. CDR3 coding DNA: TGCGCCAGCAGCCAAGCACTGCTAGCGGGGACAAATGAGCAGTTCTTC. It specifies CASSQALLAGTNEQFF.

V usage is TRBV19 and J usage is TRBJ2-7, with 7 bases that match TRBD2. From germline, CDR1 is LNHDA and CDR2 SQIVND (reference sequence). The CDR3 is made up of 15 amino acids. V lost 4 bases and J lost 0; bases outside the gene matches: 6. CDR3 nucleotides: TGTGCCAGTAGTACCCCGGGCGGGAGCTCCTACGAGCAGTACTTC. This translates into CASSTPGGSSYEQYF.

The chain carries TRBV5-1 and TRBJ2-7; D is perhaps TRBD1 (5 bases). Germline V CDR1 and CDR2: SGHRS, YFSETQ. Trimming removed 0 bases at V and 3 bases at J, with 10 bases between. This CDR3 comprises 14 residues. This CDR3 is CASSLGQMNYEQYF. The CDR3 DNA is TGCGCCAGCAGCTTGGGACAGATGAACTACGAGCAGTACTTC.

The V and J genes are TRBV6-6 and TRBJ1-2, with a possible D match to TRBD1 (5 bases). CDR3 length equals 14 residues. The germline V gene has CDR1 MNHNY and CDR2 SVGAGI (reference sequence). Trimming stripped 0 bases from V and 8 bases from J, with 13 bases between. CDR3 sequence (DNA): TGTGCCAGCAGTTACTCGAGGGAGGGGCCAGGCTACACCTTC. Translating gives CASSYSREGPGYTF.